Listed here are 29 T cell receptor beta chains from one sample, sequenced in a study of preoperative IRX-2 immunotherapy in early breast cancer. Method: immunoSEQ multiplex PCR; TCRdb's copy keeps in-frame clones and lacks some. The data contain more than 50,000 clones, approximately 94% of them singletons. Described treatment: preoperative locoregional IRX-2 cytokine immunotherapy. The sample here was taken from a patient treated with IRX-2 immunotherapy. All receptors come from a human donor with breast cancer.

This chain joins TRBV5-5 and TRBJ1-2; a weak D match, TRBD1 (6 bases). Between the trimmed V and J ends, which lost 1 base and 0 bases, there was a span of 25 bases. The germline V gene has CDR1 SGHKS and CDR2 YYEKEE (reference sequence). The CDR3 contains 20 residues. This CDR3 reads CASSLIALNPWTAANYGYTF. The DNA for the CDR3 is TGTGCCAGCAGCTTGATCGCCCTAAATCCATGGACAGCAGCTAACTATGGCTACACCTTC.

The chain uses TRBV4-3 and TRBJ2-5; D may be TRBD2 (6 bases). With 0 bases removed from V and 3 bases from J, the gap between germline ends came to 8 bases. The CDR3 sequence is 14 residues long. The V gene's germline CDR1 is LGHNA and CDR2 YSLEER. The CDR3 DNA follows: TGCGCCAGCAGCCAAGAGTGGGGGGAAGAGACCCAGTACTTC. Translated, it gives CASSQEWGEETQYF.

The chain employs TRBV18 and TRBJ1-4, with D possibly being TRBD1 (6 bases). In germline, CDR1 is KGHSH, CDR2 LQKENI. Trimming shortened V by 4 bases and J by 14 bases, and 29 bases separated the two germline ends. The CDR3 covers 17 residues. CDR3 amino acids: CASSLLPQGQGGDWLFF. The CDR3 nucleotides are TGTGCCAGCTCACTACTTCCACAGGGTCAAGGAGGGGATTGGCTGTTTTTT.

The count of this clone is one. The V gene is TRBV28, the J gene TRBJ1-1; TRBD1 matches at 7 bases. The CDR3 sequence is 14 residues long. With V trimmed by 4 bases and J by 6 bases, 8 bases remained unmatched. The germline V gene has CDR1 MDHEN and CDR2 SYDVKM. This chain's CDR3 is CASSSIDRAPEAFF. The CDR3 DNA follows: TGTGCCAGCAGTTCGATCGACAGGGCCCCTGAAGCTTTCTTT. Based on the CDR3 plus reference TRBV28 and TRBJ1-1, the full variable domain is DVKVTQSSRYLVKRTGEKVFLECVQDMDHENMFWYRQDPGLGLRLIYFSYDVKMKEKGDIPEGYSVSREKKERFSLILESASTNQTSMYLCASSSIDRAPEAFFGQGTRLTVV.

V is TRBV19 and J is TRBJ1-1, with unresolved D. Germline values: CDR1 LNHDA, CDR2 SQIVND (reference sequence). The CDR3 sequence is 15 residues long. Between the trimmed V and J ends, which lost 5 bases and 1 base, there was a span of 14 bases. CDR3 protein: CASSGPRGWNTEAFF. The DNA of the CDR3 is TGTGCCAGTAGTGGGCCCCGTGGCTGGAACACTGAAGCTTTCTTT.

The chain couples TRBV5-6 to TRBJ2-5, with 10 bases aligning to TRBD2. CDR1 and CDR2 from the germline V gene are SGHDT and YYEEEE. Germline trimming cut 0 bases from V and 1 base from J; bases unmatched to any gene: 6. The CDR3 covers 17 residues. The CDR3 sequence is CASSLGWGLASQETQYF. The CDR3 DNA reads TGTGCCAGCAGCTTGGGGTGGGGACTAGCGAGCCAAGAGACCCAGTACTTC.

CDR3 in amino acids: CASSAGGPNTEAFF. The CDR3 DNA follows: TGTGCCAGCAGCGCAGGGGGGCCGAACACTGAAGCTTTCTTT. This sequence joins TRBV7-3 and TRBJ1-1; 7 positions match TRBD1. Germline CDR1 reads SGHTA; CDR2 reads FQGTGA. The CDR3 contains 14 residues. V lost 5 bases to trimming and J lost 1 base; unmatched junction nucleotides: 4. The whole variable domain, filled in from reference TRBV7-3 and TRBJ1-1, reads GAGVSQTPSNKVTEKGKYVELRCDPISGHTALYWYRQSLGQGPEFLIYFQGTGAADDSGLPNDRFFAVRPEGSVSTLKIQRTERGDSAVYLCASSAGGPNTEAFFGQGTRLTVV.

This chain links TRBV7-3 with TRBJ2-3, with a tentative D call TRBD2 (7 bases). This CDR3 region has 14 residues. The V gene's germline CDR1 is SGHTA and CDR2 FQGTGA. V was trimmed by 8 bases and J by 5 bases, leaving 17 bases between them. CDR3 nucleotides: TGTGCCAGCTCTAGGGGGGGAGTAGGAGATACGCAGTATTTT. As protein: CASSRGGVGDTQYF.

This rearrangement joins TRBV5-1 to TRBJ2-3; D gene ambiguous. Germline V gene lookup returns CDR1 SGHRS and CDR2 YFSETQ. This CDR3 is 15 amino acids long. V was clipped by 2 bases and J by 1 base, with 11 bases between them. CDR3 nucleotide sequence: TGCGCCAGCAGCTTCTTTCGCGGAGGCACAGATACGCAGTATTTT. Protein product: CASSFFRGGTDTQYF. The complete variable domain, with remaining parts taken from reference TRBV5-1 and TRBJ2-3, reads KAGVTQTPRYLIKTRGQQVTLSCSPISGHRSVSWYQQTPGQGLQFLFEYFSETQRNKGNFPGRFSGRQFSNSRSEMNVSTLELGDSALYLCASSFFRGGTDTQYFGPGTRLTVL.

The V call is TRBV19, the J call TRBJ1-1; 7 nucleotides line up with TRBD1. With V trimmed by 1 base and J by 1 base, 9 bases remained unmatched. The CDR3 totals 17 residues. The germline gives CDR1 LNHDA, CDR2 SQIVND (reference sequence). The DNA for the CDR3 is TGTGCCAGTAGTATAGCTAGTTGGACAGGAGGGAACACTGAAGCTTTCTTT. Protein sequence: CASSIASWTGGNTEAFF.

V is TRBV19 and J is TRBJ2-5; the D gene is possibly TRBD2 (6 bases). CDR1 is LNHDA, CDR2 SQIVND, per germline (reference sequence). This CDR3 is built from 14 residues. V was shortened by 3 bases and J by 5 bases, with 13 bases between the two germline ends. CDR3 loop: CASSMNGGEETQYF. CDR3 in DNA: TGTGCCAGTAGTATGAACGGGGGTGAGGAGACCCAGTACTTC.

The rearrangement joins TRBV7-9 to TRBJ2-1, with 10 bases lining up with TRBD1. Trimming at V came to 5 bases and at J to 9 bases, leaving 10 bases not matched to a gene. CDR1 is SEHNR and CDR2 is FQNEAQ in the germline V gene (reference sequence). This CDR3 comprises 15 residues. CDR3 bases: TGTGCCAGCAGCGCCAGAGGGGACAGGGGTACTGAGCAGTTCTTC. Encoded protein: CASSARGDRGTEQFF.

V usage is TRBV6-6 and J usage is TRBJ2-7, with a weak D call TRBD2 (6 bases). The length of the CDR3 is 12 residues. V lost 4 bases and J lost 4, with 8 bases in between. Germline values: CDR1 MNHNY, CDR2 SVGAGI (reference sequence). Here the CDR3 reads CASSSGGYEQYF. The CDR3 nucleotides read TGTGCCAGCAGTTCTGGGGGGTACGAGCAGTACTTC.

The chain links TRBV5-1 to TRBJ2-6; a possible D gene is TRBD2 (5 bases). CDR3 length: 16 residues. Looked up from germline, CDR1 is SGHRS and CDR2 is YFSETQ. V was pared by 0 bases and J by 0 bases, with 7 bases between. CDR3 residues: CASSLAGDSGANVLTF. As DNA, the CDR3 is TGCGCCAGCAGCTTGGCCGGGGACTCTGGGGCCAACGTCCTGACTTTC.

This clone was seen only once. This rearrangement joins TRBV5-5 to TRBJ2-7; D may be TRBD1 or TRBD2 (7 bases each). V dropped 6 bases and J dropped 2 bases, with 15 bases sitting between them. This CDR3 is 14 amino acids long. The germline V gene has CDR1 SGHKS and CDR2 YYEKEE (reference sequence). In DNA form, the CDR3 reads TGTGCCAGCACCTGGGGAGGGGGCGCCTACGAGCAGTACTTC. Translated, it gives CASTWGGGAYEQYF.

The V call is TRBV7-2, the J call TRBJ2-1, with 11 bases that match TRBD2. CDR1 is SGHTA, CDR2 FQGNSA, per germline. CDR3 length equals 16 residues. After removal of 7 bases from V and 1 base from J, the junction contained 6 bases not matched to a gene. The CDR3 here is CASIAGGWESYNEQFF. The CDR3 nucleotides are TGTGCCAGCATAGCGGGGGGGTGGGAGTCCTACAATGAGCAGTTCTTC.

The J gene is TRBJ1-2, the V gene TRBV7-9; a weak D match, TRBD1 (5 bases). The ends were cut back, 5 bases at V and 7 bases at J, with 8 bases in the middle. The CDR3 totals 11 residues. Germline CDR1 is SEHNR and CDR2 is FQNEAQ (reference sequence). CDR3 residues: CASSPGFGYTF. In DNA form, the CDR3 reads TGTGCCAGCAGCCCAGGGTTTGGCTACACCTTC. Combining the CDR3 with reference TRBV7-9 and TRBJ1-2 gives the whole variable domain DTGVSQNPRHKITKRGQNVTFRCDPISEHNRLYWYRQTLGQGPEFLTYFQNEAQLEKSRLLSDRFSAERPKGSFSTLEIQRTEQGDSAMYLCASSPGFGYTFGSGTRLTVV.

Here the CDR3 DNA reads TGTGCCAGCAGTTCCCCTGACATACGAGACAATGAGCAGTTCTTC. Encoded protein: CASSSPDIRDNEQFF. This chain joins TRBV28 and TRBJ2-1; D remains unclear. CDR3 length: 15 residues. Trimming took 4 bases from V and 5 from J, leaving 15 bases between them. CDR1 and CDR2 from the germline V gene are MDHEN and SYDVKM.

The chain carries TRBV6-4 and TRBJ2-2, with D perhaps TRBD1 (5 bases). The CDR3 runs to 14 residues. Germline CDR1 is MRHNA and CDR2 is SNTAGT. The V end was cut by 3 bases, the J end by 4 bases, with 9 bases between. The CDR3 region has the DNA TGTGCCAGCAGTGAAGGGGTTCGCACCGGGGAGCTGTTTTTT. Translation gives CASSEGVRTGELFF.

The V gene is TRBV6-5, the J gene TRBJ1-1; weak D call: TRBD1 (5 bases). Trimming cost V 7 bases and J 11 bases, with 20 bases left between them. The CDR3 covers 13 residues. Germline V gene data show CDR1 as MNHEY and CDR2 as SVGAGI. CDR3 sequence (DNA): TGTGCCAGCAACAGTCGAAAGGGGAGTTGGGCTTTCTTT. The encoded protein is CASNSRKGSWAFF.

The chain combines TRBV9 with TRBJ1-5; D might be TRBD1 (6 bases). Trimming stripped 0 bases from V and 5 bases from J, with 12 bases between. Germline V CDR1 and CDR2: SGDLS, YYNGEE. The CDR3 consists of 15 residues. CDR3 coding DNA: TGTGCCAGCAGCGTAGATGGACAGCCGTATCAGCCCCAGCATTTT. The encoded protein is CASSVDGQPYQPQHF.

CDR3 nucleotide sequence: TGTGCCAGCTCACCAAGGGGGACAGGGGGAACCTACGAGCAGTACTTC. It specifies CASSPRGTGGTYEQYF. The V call is TRBV18, the J call TRBJ2-7; 11 bases are a match to TRBD1. The CDR3 is 16 residues long. V lost 2 bases and J lost 2; bases outside the gene matches: 5. CDR1 is KGHSH and CDR2 is LQKENI in the germline V gene.

The V gene is TRBV30, the J gene TRBJ2-7; D is undetermined. The germline CDR1 and CDR2 sequences are GTSNPN and SVGIG (reference sequence). The CDR3 consists of 11 residues. Between the trimmed V and J ends, which lost 1 base and 3 bases, there was a span of 4 bases. The CDR3 bases are TGTGCCTGGAGTGGAAACTACGAGCAGTACTTC. This encodes CAWSGNYEQYF.

This clone was recorded once. The CDR3 reads CASSPASRDNSPLHF. The CDR3 bases are TGTGCCAGCTCACCAGCCTCCCGGGATAATTCACCCCTCCACTTT. The chain couples TRBV18 to TRBJ1-6; D not certain. Trimming shortened V by 2 bases and J by 5 bases, and 10 bases separated the two germline ends. The CDR3 has 15 amino acids. Germline values: CDR1 KGHSH, CDR2 LQKENI.

V gene TRBV10-3 combines with J gene TRBJ2-3, with a possible D match to TRBD2 (6 bases). V was trimmed by 8 bases and J by 6 bases, leaving 18 bases between them. Germline CDR1 and CDR2: ENHRY and SYGVKD. The CDR3 length is 14 residues. Here the CDR3 reads CAILSEGGGDTQYF. CDR3 nucleotide sequence: TGTGCCATCCTGAGTGAGGGTGGAGGGGATACGCAGTATTTT.

The chain joins TRBV2 to TRBJ2-1; TRBD2 aligns across 14 bases. CDR1 is SNHLY, CDR2 FYNNEI, per germline. The CDR3 is 14 residues long. V shed 7 bases and J 6 bases; nucleotides not matched to a gene: 2. The CDR3 spells CASNGLAGGNEQFF. DNA of the CDR3: TGTGCCAGCAACGGACTAGCGGGGGGCAATGAGCAGTTCTTC.

The genes are TRBV30 and TRBJ1-6, with D perhaps TRBD1 (5 bases). V was shortened by 6 bases and J by 8 bases, with 14 bases between the two germline ends. This CDR3 is built from 13 residues. The V gene's germline CDR1 is GTSNPN and CDR2 SVGIG (reference sequence). The CDR3 bases are TGTGCCTGCGACTTAACGGGGGATTCACCCCTCCACTTT. Its translation is CACDLTGDSPLHF. Variable domain in full (rest from reference TRBV30 and TRBJ1-6): SQTIHQWPATLVQPVGSPLSLECTVEGTSNPNLYWYRQAAGRGLQLLFYSVGIGQISSEVPQNLSASRPQDRQFILSSKKLLLSDSGFYLCACDLTGDSPLHFGNGTRLTVT.

This sequence joins TRBV18 and TRBJ1-4; 8 bases agree with TRBD1. Losses at the gene ends were 3 bases for V and 8 bases for J; bases not matched to a gene: 5. In germline, CDR1 is KGHSH, CDR2 LQKENI. This CDR3 has 14 amino acids. Here the CDR3 reads CASSPWTGREKLFF. The CDR3 nucleotides read TGTGCCAGCTCACCCTGGACAGGGAGGGAAAAACTGTTTTTT.

V gene TRBV13 combines with J gene TRBJ1-3, with D possibly TRBD1 on 5 matching bases. Germline V gene data show CDR1 as PRHDT and CDR2 as FYEKMQ (reference sequence). V was pared by 3 bases and J by 4 bases, with 10 bases between. The length of the CDR3 is 14 residues. CDR3 DNA: TGTGCCAGCAGCTTCAGGGTCTTAGGAAACACCATATATTTT. Translation gives CASSFRVLGNTIYF.